The rows below give T cell receptor beta chains drawn from one sample of a study of blood T cell repertoires in COVID-19. Here immunoSEQ multiplex PCR was the method, and the copy in TCRdb shows in-frame clones only, minus some. The repertoire holds about 160,000 clones, with about nine tenths as singletons. What was sequenced was peripheral blood. These receptors were taken from a woman in her sixties with active or convalescent COVID-19. Both conserved end residues are part of each CDR3. A D gene is named only where the DNA matches it firmly.

D | V | CDR3
- | TRBV18 | CASSPRGRMNTEAFF
TRBD1 | TRBV11-2 | CASSIQGAPSPLHF
TRBD2 | TRBV14 | CASSQLTSGNNEQFF
- | TRBV7-9 | CASSSYTRQRRQVYNEQFF
TRBD2 | TRBV5-5 | CASSLPNPSGGARQFF
TRBD2 | TRBV19 | CASSTGYGGGGETQYF
TRBD2 | TRBV19 | CASSDPLGGGRQFF
TRBD1 | TRBV6-5 | CASSSQDRLNSPLHF
TRBD2 | TRBV7-2 | CASSLRGLGLSQETQYF
TRBD1 | TRBV5-1 | CASRRVQGDLGTQYF
- | TRBV4-1 | CASSQPLGSPFF
TRBD2 | TRBV7-9 | CASSLLAGSTDTQYF
- | TRBV15 | CATSRDRTDIQYF
TRBD1 | TRBV18 | CASSRNPGQSYSPLHF
- | TRBV24-1 | CATRTDKFSYEQYF
- | TRBV5-1 | CASSEGGWDYGYTF
- | TRBV29-1 | CSVGQELNSPLHF
- | TRBV19 | CASNEQGGNTEAFF
- | TRBV3-1/TRBV3-2 | CASSHVKGANYGYTF
TRBD1 | TRBV9 | CASSVEQGYGYTF
TRBD2 | TRBV6-2/TRBV6-3 | CASSYPGLTSGGTVETQYF
- | TRBV11-2 | CASSRWPGKLFF